The rows below give T cell receptor beta chains drawn from one sample of a study of fetal regulatory T cell absence and autoimmunity. Data came from immunoSEQ multiplex PCR; TCRdb stores just in-frame clones and leaves some out. The sample consists of 85,000 to 100,000 clones, more than 70% of them appearing once. Sequenced input: pancreas tissue. The receptor set was obtained from a male donor with IPEX syndrome. Both conserved end residues are part of each CDR3. Each record gives: clone size, J gene, V gene, D gene, CDR3 protein, CDR3 DNA. A D gene is named only where the DNA matches it firmly. Clone size is stated in some rows and not others, as once, few, many or a class when expanded.

.,TRBJ1-1,TRBV27,.,CASSSMNTEAFF,TGTGCCAGCAGTTCAATGAACACTGAAGCTTTCTTT
.,TRBJ1-1,TRBV30,TRBD1,CAWTNPGQGDTEAFF,TGTGCCTGGACCAACCCGGGACAGGGGGACACTGAAGCTTTCTTT
few,TRBJ2-1,TRBV5-1,.,CASSLTSNEQFF,TGCGCCAGCAGCTTGACTAGCAATGAGCAGTTCTTC
.,TRBJ2-1,TRBV21-1,.,CASSHYNEQFF,TGTGCCAGCAGCCACTACAATGAGCAGTTCTTC
once,TRBJ2-7,TRBV7-8,.,CASSSRTQTANYEQYF,TGTGCCAGCAGCTCCCGGACCCAAACAGCCAACTACGAGCAGTACTTC
.,TRBJ2-7,TRBV2,.,CARSGVSSYEQYF,TGTGCCAGGAGCGGAGTTAGCTCCTACGAGCAGTACTTC
.,TRBJ2-1,TRBV13,.,CASSPRSGEGPNYYNEQFF,TGTGCCAGCAGTCCCCGTAGTGGCGAGGGGCCGAACTACTACAATGAGCAGTTCTTC
.,TRBJ1-1,TRBV21-1,.,CASTSTGGMGTEAFF,TGTGCCAGCACGAGTACGGGGGGCATGGGCACTGAAGCTTTCTTT
.,TRBJ2-1,TRBV15,TRBD2,CATSNQAGSSYNEQFF,TGTGCCACCAGCAATCAAGCGGGGAGCTCCTACAATGAGCAGTTCTTC
few,TRBJ1-4,TRBV9,.,CASSPLRDRKLFF,TGTGCCAGCAGCCCTCTCCGGGACCGAAAACTGTTTTTT
.,TRBJ1-1,TRBV27,.,CASSRSLMNTEAFF,TGTGCCAGCTCAAGGTCTCTTATGAACACTGAAGCTTTCTTT
.,TRBJ2-3,TRBV5-1,.,CASSFRQLADTQYF,TGCGCCAGCAGCTTTCGCCAGCTCGCAGATACGCAGTATTTT
.,TRBJ2-6,TRBV5-1,.,CASSLDSGANVLTF,TGCGCCAGCAGCTTGGACTCTGGGGCCAACGTCCTGACTTTC
.,TRBJ2-5,TRBV5-8,.,CASSPQGRETQYF,TGTGCCAGCAGCCCACAGGGAAGAGAGACCCAGTACTTC
.,TRBJ2-7,TRBV6-1,TRBD1,CASSPRTGTYEQYF,TGTGCCAGCAGTCCCCGGACAGGGACCTACGAGCAGTACTTC
.,TRBJ1-2,TRBV5-8,.,CASSLVLWWMDYGYTF,TGTGCCAGCAGCTTGGTCTTGTGGTGGATGGACTATGGCTACACCTTC
.,TRBJ2-7,TRBV4-3,TRBD1,CASSQGTGGSYEQYF,TGCGCCAGCAGCCAAGGGACAGGGGGCTCCTACGAGCAGTACTTC
.,TRBJ1-1,TRBV27,.,CASSPLTVWGMNTEAFF,TGTGCCAGCAGTCCACTGACCGTGTGGGGTATGAACACTGAAGCTTTCTTT
.,TRBJ1-4,TRBV7-2,.,CASSLGPTGIGKLFF,TGTGCCAGCAGCTTAGGCCCCACAGGGATAGGAAAACTGTTTTTT
once,TRBJ2-7,TRBV2,TRBD1,CASRPGQGRTYEQYF,TGTGCCAGCAGACCGGGACAGGGGCGCACCTACGAGCAGTACTTC
.,TRBJ2-1,TRBV5-1,.,CASSLGQTYNEQFF,TGCGCCAGCAGCTTGGGCCAAACCTACAATGAGCAGTTCTTC
.,TRBJ2-3,TRBV30,.,CAWGRVLEADTQYF,TGTGCCTGGGGCAGGGTACTAGAAGCAGATACGCAGTATTTT